This T cell receptor beta chain emerged from a study of blood T cell repertoires in COVID-19. As for the study in general: Sample material is recorded as cDNA or gDNA derived from T cells, B-cell-depleted T cells, or PBMCs.

Authors' analysis steps: Nucleated cell number was recorded as an estimate derived from reference gene primer amplification. Assay used: immunoSEQ multiplex PCR; TCRdb lists only in-frame clones, some missing. V and J calls and clone size are given by that table; D and trimming were obtained from the DNA. This sample carries around 150,000 clones, approximately 88% of them seen once, and the ten largest clones take around 5.1%. Participants, 18 to 89 years old, spanned around 25 US areas. CDR3 length: 14 amino acids. Per germline, CDR1 SEHNR and CDR2 FQNEAQ (reference sequence). V lost 5 bases and J 7 bases, leaving 14 bases between the germline ends.

Sequenced material: PBMCs or T cells enriched from blood (not recorded which). The TCR sequence derives from a man between 65 and 85 years old who had been exposed to COVID-19. The rearrangement links TRBV7-9 to TRBJ1-4; a weak D match, TRBD1 (5 bases). CDR3 coding DNA: TGTGCCAGCAGCCGATCAGGGCAGGGTGAAAAACTGTTTTTT. Protein sequence: CASSRSGQGEKLFF.